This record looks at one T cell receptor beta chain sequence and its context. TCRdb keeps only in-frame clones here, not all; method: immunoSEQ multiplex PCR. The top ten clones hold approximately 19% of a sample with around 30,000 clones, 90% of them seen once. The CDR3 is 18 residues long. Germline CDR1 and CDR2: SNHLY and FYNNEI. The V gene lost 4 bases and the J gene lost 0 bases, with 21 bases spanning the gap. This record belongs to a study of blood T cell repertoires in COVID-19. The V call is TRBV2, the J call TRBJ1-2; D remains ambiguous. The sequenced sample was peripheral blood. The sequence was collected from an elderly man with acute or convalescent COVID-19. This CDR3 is CASSAESLEEGANYGYTF. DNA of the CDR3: TGTGCCAGCAGTGCGGAAAGCCTCGAGGAGGGAGCTAACTATGGCTACACCTTC.